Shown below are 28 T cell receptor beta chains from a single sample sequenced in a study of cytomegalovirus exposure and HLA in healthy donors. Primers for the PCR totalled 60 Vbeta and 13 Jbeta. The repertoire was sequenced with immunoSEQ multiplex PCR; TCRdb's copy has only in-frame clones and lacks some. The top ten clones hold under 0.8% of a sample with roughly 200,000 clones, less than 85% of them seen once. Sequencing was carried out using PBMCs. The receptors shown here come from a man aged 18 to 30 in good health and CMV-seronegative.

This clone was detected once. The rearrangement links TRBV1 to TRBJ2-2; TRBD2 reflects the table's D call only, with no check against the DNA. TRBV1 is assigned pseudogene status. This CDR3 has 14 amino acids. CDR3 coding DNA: TGCACCAGCAGCCAGGGAGCGAACACCGGGGAGCTGTTTTTT. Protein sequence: CTSSQGANTGELFF.

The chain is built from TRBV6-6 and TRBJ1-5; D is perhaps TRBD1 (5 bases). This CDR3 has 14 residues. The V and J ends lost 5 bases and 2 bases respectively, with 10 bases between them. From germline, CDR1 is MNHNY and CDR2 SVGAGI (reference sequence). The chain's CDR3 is CASSHGGGNQPQHF. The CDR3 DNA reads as TGTGCCAGCAGTCACGGGGGGGGCAATCAGCCCCAGCATTTT.

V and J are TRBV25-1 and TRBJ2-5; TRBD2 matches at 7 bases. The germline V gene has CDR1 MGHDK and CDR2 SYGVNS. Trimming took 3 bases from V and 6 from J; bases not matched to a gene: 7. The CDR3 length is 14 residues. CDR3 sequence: CASSDVGGKQTQYF. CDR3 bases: TGTGCCAGCAGTGATGTGGGGGGGAAGCAGACCCAGTACTTC.

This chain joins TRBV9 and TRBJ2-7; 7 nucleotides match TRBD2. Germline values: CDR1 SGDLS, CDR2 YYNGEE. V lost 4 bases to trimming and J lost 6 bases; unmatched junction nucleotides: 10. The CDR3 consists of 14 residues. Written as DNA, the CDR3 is TGTGCCAGCAGCATCAGCGGGATGGTCTCCGAGCAGTACTTC. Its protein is CASSISGMVSEQYF. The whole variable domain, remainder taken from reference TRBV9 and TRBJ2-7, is DSGVTQTPKHLITATGQRVTLRCSPRSGDLSVYWYQQSLDQGLQFLIQYYNGEERAKGNILERFSAQQFPDLHSELNLSSLELGDSALYFCASSISGMVSEQYFGPGTRLTVT.

For the CDR3, the DNA is TGTGCCAGCAGTGAAAGGGGGACAGCGCCACCGAACACTGAAGCTTTCTTT. Its protein is CASSERGTAPPNTEAFF. The J gene is TRBJ1-1, the V gene TRBV2; 7 bases line up with TRBD1. This CDR3 is 17 amino acids long. Trimming cost V 2 bases and J 1 base; bases outside gene matches: 10. The germline gives CDR1 SNHLY, CDR2 FYNNEI.

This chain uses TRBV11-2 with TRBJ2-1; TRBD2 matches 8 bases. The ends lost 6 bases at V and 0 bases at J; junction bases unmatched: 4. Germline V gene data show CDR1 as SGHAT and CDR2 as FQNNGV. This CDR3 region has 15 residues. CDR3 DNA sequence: TGTGCCAGCAGGGGAAGCGGGAGCTCCTACAATGAGCAGTTCTTC. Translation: CASRGSGSSYNEQFF.

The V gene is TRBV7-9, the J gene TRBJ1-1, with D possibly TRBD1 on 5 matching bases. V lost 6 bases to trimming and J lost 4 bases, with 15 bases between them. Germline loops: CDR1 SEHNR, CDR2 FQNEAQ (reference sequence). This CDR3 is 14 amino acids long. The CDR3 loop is CASREGNGFTEAFF. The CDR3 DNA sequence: TGTGCCAGCAGGGAGGGGAATGGGTTCACTGAAGCTTTCTTT.

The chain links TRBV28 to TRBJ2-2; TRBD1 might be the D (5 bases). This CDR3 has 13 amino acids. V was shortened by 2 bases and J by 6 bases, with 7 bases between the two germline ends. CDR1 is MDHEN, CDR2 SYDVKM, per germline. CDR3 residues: CASSLGAPGELFF. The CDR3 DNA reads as TGTGCCAGCAGTTTAGGGGCCCCCGGGGAGCTGTTTTTT.

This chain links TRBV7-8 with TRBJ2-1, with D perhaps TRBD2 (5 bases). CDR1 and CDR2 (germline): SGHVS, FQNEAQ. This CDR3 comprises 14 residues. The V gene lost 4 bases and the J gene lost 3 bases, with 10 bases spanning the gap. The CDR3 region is CASSYRGHYNEQFF. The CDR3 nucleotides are TGTGCCAGCAGCTACCGAGGGCACTACAATGAGCAGTTCTTC.

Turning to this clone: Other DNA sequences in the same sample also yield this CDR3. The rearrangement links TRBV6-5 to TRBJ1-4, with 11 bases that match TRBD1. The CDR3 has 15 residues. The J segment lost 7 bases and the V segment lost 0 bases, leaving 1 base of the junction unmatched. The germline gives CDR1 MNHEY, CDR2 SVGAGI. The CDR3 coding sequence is TGTGCCAGCAGTTACTCAGGGACAGGGGGTGAAAAACTGTTTTTT. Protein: CASSYSGTGGEKLFF.

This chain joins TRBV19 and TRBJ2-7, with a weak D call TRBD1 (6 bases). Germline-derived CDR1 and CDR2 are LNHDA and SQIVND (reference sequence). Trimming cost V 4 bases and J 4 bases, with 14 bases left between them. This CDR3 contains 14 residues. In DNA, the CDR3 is TGTGCCAGTAGTACACAGGGATACTTTTACGAGCAGTACTTC. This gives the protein CASSTQGYFYEQYF.

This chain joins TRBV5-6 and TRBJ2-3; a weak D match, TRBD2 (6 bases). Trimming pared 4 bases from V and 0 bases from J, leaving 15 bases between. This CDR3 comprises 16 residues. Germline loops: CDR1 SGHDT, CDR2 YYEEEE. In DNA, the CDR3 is TGTGCCAGCAGCACCGTGGACTATTCAAGCACAGATACGCAGTATTTT. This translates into CASSTVDYSSTDTQYF.

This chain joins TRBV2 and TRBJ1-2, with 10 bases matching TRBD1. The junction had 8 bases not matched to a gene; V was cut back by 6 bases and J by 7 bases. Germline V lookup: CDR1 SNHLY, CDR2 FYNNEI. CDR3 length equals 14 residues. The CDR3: CASRFTGTGVGYTF. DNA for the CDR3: TGTGCCAGCAGATTTACCGGGACAGGGGTTGGCTACACCTTC.

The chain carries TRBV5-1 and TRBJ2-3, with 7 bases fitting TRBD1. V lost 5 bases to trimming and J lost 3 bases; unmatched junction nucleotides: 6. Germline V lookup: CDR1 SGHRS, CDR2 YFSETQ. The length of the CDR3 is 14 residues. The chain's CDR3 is CASSPTDRTDTQYF. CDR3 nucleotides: TGCGCCAGCAGTCCTACGGACAGGACAGATACGCAGTATTTT.

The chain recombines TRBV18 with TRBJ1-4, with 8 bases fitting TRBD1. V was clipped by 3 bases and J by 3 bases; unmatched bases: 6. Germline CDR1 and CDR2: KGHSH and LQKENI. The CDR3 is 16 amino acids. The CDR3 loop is CASSPLGQGANEKLFF. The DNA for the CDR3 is TGTGCCAGCTCACCCCTAGGACAGGGTGCTAATGAAAAACTGTTTTTT.

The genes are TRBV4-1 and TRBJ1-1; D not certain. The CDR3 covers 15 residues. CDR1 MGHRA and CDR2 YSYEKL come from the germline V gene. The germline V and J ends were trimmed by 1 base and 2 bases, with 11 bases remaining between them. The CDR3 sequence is CASSQAVLSNTEAFF. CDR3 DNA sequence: TGCGCCAGCAGCCAAGCTGTTCTGAGTAACACTGAAGCTTTCTTT.

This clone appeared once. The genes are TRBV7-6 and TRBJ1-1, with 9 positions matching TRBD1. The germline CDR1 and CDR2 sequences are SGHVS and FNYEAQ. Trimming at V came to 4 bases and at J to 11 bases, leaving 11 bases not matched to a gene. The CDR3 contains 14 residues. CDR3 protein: CASSSRNRGRVAFF. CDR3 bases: TGTGCCAGCAGCTCCCGGAACAGGGGGCGAGTGGCTTTCTTT.

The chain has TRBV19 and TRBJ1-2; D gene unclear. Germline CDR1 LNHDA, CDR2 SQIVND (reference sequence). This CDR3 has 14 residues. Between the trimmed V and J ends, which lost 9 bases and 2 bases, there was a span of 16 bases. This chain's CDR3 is CASAPGPGNYGYTF. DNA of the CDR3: TGTGCCAGCGCTCCAGGACCGGGGAACTATGGCTACACCTTC.

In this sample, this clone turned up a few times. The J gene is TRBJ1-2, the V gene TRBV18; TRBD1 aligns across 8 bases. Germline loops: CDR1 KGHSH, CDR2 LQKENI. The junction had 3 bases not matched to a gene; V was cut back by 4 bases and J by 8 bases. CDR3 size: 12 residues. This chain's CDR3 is CASSRDRFGYTF. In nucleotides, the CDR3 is TGTGCCAGCTCACGGGACAGGTTCGGCTACACCTTC.

The CDR3 DNA reads as TGTGCCATCAGTGAAGATGCAGGGAACACTGAAGCTTTCTTT. This sequence encodes CAISEDAGNTEAFF. V is TRBV10-3 and J is TRBJ1-1; the D is unclear. Germline V lookup: CDR1 ENHRY, CDR2 SYGVKD. Trimming took off 3 bases at V and 1 base at J, with 9 bases between the two ends. This CDR3 comprises 14 residues.

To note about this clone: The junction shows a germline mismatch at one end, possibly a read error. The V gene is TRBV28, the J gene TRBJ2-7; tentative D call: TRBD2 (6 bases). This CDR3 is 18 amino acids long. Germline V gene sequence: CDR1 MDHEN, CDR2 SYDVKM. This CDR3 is CASSLGLPLARVEYEQYF. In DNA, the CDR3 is TGCGCCAGCAGTTTGGGACTCCCATTGGCACGCGTTGAGTACGAGCAGTACTTC.

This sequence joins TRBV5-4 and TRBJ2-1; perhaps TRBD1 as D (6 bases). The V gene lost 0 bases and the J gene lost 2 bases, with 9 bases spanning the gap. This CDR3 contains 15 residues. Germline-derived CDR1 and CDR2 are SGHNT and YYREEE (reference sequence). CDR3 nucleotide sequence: TGTGCCAGCAGCTTGGACAGGGTCCCCTACAATGAGCAGTTCTTC. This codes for CASSLDRVPYNEQFF.

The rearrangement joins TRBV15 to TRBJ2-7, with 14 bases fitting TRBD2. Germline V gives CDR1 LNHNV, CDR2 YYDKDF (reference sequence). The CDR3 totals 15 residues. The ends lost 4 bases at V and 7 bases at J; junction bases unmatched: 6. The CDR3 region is CATSTGTSGSEEQYF. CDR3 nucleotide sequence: TGTGCCACCAGCACCGGGACTAGCGGGAGTGAAGAGCAGTACTTC.

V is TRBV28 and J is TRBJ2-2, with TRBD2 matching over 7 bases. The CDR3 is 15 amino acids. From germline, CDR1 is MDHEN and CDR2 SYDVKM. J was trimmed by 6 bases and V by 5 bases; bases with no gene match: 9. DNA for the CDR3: TGTGCCAGCAGTCTGACTAGCTTGGAGGCCGGGGAGCTGTTTTTT. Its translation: CASSLTSLEAGELFF.

CDR3 coding DNA: TGCAGCGTTGTCGCGGCAGGGGCCTCTGGAAACACCATATATTTT. Its translation is CSVVAAGASGNTIYF. The chain employs TRBV29-1 and TRBJ1-3; D possibly corresponds to TRBD1 (6 bases). This CDR3 region has 15 residues. Germline V gives CDR1 SQVTM, CDR2 ANQGSEA. V shed 4 bases and J shed 0 bases, with 13 bases lying between them.

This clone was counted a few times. CDR3 bases: TGTGCCAGCACCGAACAGTGGAACTACGAGCAGTACTTC. Translation: CASTEQWNYEQYF. The chain links TRBV28 to TRBJ2-7; D is undetermined. V gave up 7 bases and J gave up 3 bases, with 13 bases separating them. CDR3 length: 13 amino acids. Germline V gives CDR1 MDHEN, CDR2 SYDVKM.

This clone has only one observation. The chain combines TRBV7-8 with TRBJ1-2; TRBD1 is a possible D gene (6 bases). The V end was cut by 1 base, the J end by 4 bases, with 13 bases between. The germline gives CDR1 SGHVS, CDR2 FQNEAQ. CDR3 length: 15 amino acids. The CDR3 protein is CASSLGAGVGYGYTF. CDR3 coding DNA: TGTGCCAGCAGCTTAGGGGCAGGGGTAGGCTATGGCTACACCTTC.

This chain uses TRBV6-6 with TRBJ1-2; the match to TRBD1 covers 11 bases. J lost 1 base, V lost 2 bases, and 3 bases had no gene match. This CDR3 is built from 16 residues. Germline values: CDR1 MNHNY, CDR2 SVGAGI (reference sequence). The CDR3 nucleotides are TGTGCCAGCAGTTACCGGGACAGGGGGATTAACTATGGCTACACCTTC. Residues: CASSYRDRGINYGYTF.